The source of this TCR beta chain is a study of blood T cell repertoires in COVID-19. CDR1 LGHNA and CDR2 YSLEER come from the germline V gene. This CDR3 has 15 amino acids. With 1 base removed from V and 9 bases from J, the gap between germline ends came to 19 bases. Libraries were prepared by immunoSEQ multiplex PCR; TCRdb keeps only in-frame clonotypes and omits some of them. The data contain more than 300,000 clones, more than 70% of them singletons. The sequencing sample was made of peripheral blood. The V gene is TRBV4-3, the J gene TRBJ2-7, with D unclear. The sequence derives from a woman in her fifties or sixties with acute or convalescent COVID-19. The CDR3: CASSQGAGTNLGQYF. The CDR3 DNA reads TGCGCCAGCAGCCAAGGGGCAGGAACGAATCTCGGGCAGTACTTC.